This is a list of T cell receptor beta chains from one sample in a study of shared clonotypes between healthy human individuals. Clones were sequenced by immunoSEQ multiplex PCR, and TCRdb holds only the in-frame ones, with some missing. The table includes 730,000 or so clones, about three quarters detected once. Sequencing was carried out using memory CD4+ T cells sorted from blood. Every receptor here comes from a woman aged 30 to 39 in good health. Both conserved end residues are trimmed from each CDR3. Each record gives: CDR3 length, J gene, V gene, CDR3 protein.

len: 11
j_gene: TRBJ1-5
v_gene: TRBV7-9
CDR3aa: ASSSTAGWPQH

len: 15
j_gene: TRBJ2-2
v_gene: TRBV5-1
CDR3aa: ASSSGTSGHNTGELF

len: 10
j_gene: TRBJ2-5
v_gene: TRBV6-1
CDR3aa: ASSVTIETQY

len: 14
j_gene: TRBJ2-3
v_gene: TRBV2
CDR3aa: ASRTGQGGSTDTQY

len: 14
j_gene: TRBJ2-2
v_gene: TRBV19
CDR3aa: ASSREGQGNTGELF

len: 18
j_gene: TRBJ2-3
v_gene: TRBV23-1
CDR3aa: ASSPPGTSGNPPSTDTQY

len: 11
j_gene: TRBJ2-1
v_gene: TRBV29-1
CDR3aa: SAIPGQMNEQF

len: 10
j_gene: TRBJ1-1
v_gene: TRBV25-1
CDR3aa: ASRHPNTEAF

len: 11
j_gene: TRBJ2-7
v_gene: TRBV14
CDR3aa: ASSHKHLYEQY

len: 12
j_gene: TRBJ1-4
v_gene: TRBV27
CDR3aa: ASSPSSTNEKLF

len: 12
j_gene: TRBJ1-2
v_gene: TRBV6-5
CDR3aa: ASTQGYGSYGYT

len: 11
j_gene: TRBJ1-1
v_gene: TRBV2
CDR3aa: ASNPEVNTEAF

len: 14
j_gene: TRBJ1-3
v_gene: TRBV30
CDR3aa: AWSGGTLASGNTIY

len: 13
j_gene: TRBJ2-1
v_gene: TRBV10-3
CDR3aa: AISDPGGTYNEQF

len: 12
j_gene: TRBJ2-7
v_gene: TRBV6-6
CDR3aa: ASRGTGDVYEQY

len: 14
j_gene: TRBJ2-5
v_gene: TRBV7-9
CDR3aa: ASSLARSQFQETQY

len: 14
j_gene: TRBJ2-3
v_gene: TRBV6-5
CDR3aa: ASSYSVSGSTDTQY

len: 11
j_gene: TRBJ1-2
v_gene: TRBV10-1
CDR3aa: ASSDGDRGGYT

len: 13
j_gene: TRBJ2-2
v_gene: TRBV5-1
CDR3aa: ASSFPEANTGELF

len: 14
j_gene: TRBJ1-1
v_gene: TRBV5-1
CDR3aa: ASSQLGGWMNTEAF

len: 12
j_gene: TRBJ2-3
v_gene: TRBV4-1
CDR3aa: ASRLSGSTDTQY

len: 12
j_gene: TRBJ2-2
v_gene: TRBV6-5
CDR3aa: ASSTSGNTGELF

len: 10
j_gene: TRBJ1-1
v_gene: TRBV7-9
CDR3aa: ASSLSGTQPF

len: 10
j_gene: TRBJ2-5
v_gene: TRBV7-3
CDR3aa: ASSGVGETQY

len: 13
j_gene: TRBJ2-7
v_gene: TRBV6-5
CDR3aa: ASSARDRATYEQY

len: 12
j_gene: TRBJ1-5
v_gene: TRBV18
CDR3aa: ASSHRDGDQPQH

len: 12
j_gene: TRBJ2-7
v_gene: TRBV5-6
CDR3aa: ASTRRRSSYEQY

len: 12
j_gene: TRBJ2-3
v_gene: TRBV4-1
CDR3aa: ASSQLTDPGTQY

len: 13
j_gene: TRBJ2-7
v_gene: TRBV5-1
CDR3aa: ASSFSGSAPYEQY

len: 13
j_gene: TRBJ2-7
v_gene: TRBV25-1
CDR3aa: ASSESQGARLEQY

len: 13
j_gene: TRBJ1-5
v_gene: TRBV4-1
CDR3aa: ASSRADGAGQPQH

len: 17
j_gene: TRBJ2-6
v_gene: TRBV28
CDR3aa: ASSPKWASPLSGANVLT

len: 12
j_gene: TRBJ2-3
v_gene: TRBV4-2
CDR3aa: ASSQKGITDTQY

len: 13
j_gene: TRBJ2-5
v_gene: TRBV7-2
CDR3aa: ASSPQRDGLETQY

len: 11
j_gene: TRBJ1-3
v_gene: TRBV29-1
CDR3aa: SVAEVSGNTIY

len: 15
j_gene: TRBJ2-1
v_gene: TRBV7-8
CDR3aa: ASSSRQGPARYNEQF

len: 10
j_gene: TRBJ2-7
v_gene: TRBV28
CDR3aa: ASSLILYEQY

len: 10
j_gene: TRBJ2-3
v_gene: TRBV5-8
CDR3aa: ASSQVADTQY

len: 12
j_gene: TRBJ1-1
v_gene: TRBV6-5
CDR3aa: AAARGLMNTEAF

len: 12
j_gene: TRBJ2-3
v_gene: TRBV27
CDR3aa: ASQASGSTDTQY

len: 11
j_gene: TRBJ2-4
v_gene: TRBV19
CDR3aa: ASSRQGDNIQY

len: 14
j_gene: TRBJ2-1
v_gene: TRBV15
CDR3aa: ATSRGGLISYNEQF

len: 13
j_gene: TRBJ2-1
v_gene: TRBV5-8
CDR3aa: ASSRMDRFTAEQF

len: 11
j_gene: TRBJ1-1
v_gene: TRBV6-1
CDR3aa: ASTYRGNTEAF

len: 12
j_gene: TRBJ2-2
v_gene: TRBV5-6
CDR3aa: ASSPSGATGELF